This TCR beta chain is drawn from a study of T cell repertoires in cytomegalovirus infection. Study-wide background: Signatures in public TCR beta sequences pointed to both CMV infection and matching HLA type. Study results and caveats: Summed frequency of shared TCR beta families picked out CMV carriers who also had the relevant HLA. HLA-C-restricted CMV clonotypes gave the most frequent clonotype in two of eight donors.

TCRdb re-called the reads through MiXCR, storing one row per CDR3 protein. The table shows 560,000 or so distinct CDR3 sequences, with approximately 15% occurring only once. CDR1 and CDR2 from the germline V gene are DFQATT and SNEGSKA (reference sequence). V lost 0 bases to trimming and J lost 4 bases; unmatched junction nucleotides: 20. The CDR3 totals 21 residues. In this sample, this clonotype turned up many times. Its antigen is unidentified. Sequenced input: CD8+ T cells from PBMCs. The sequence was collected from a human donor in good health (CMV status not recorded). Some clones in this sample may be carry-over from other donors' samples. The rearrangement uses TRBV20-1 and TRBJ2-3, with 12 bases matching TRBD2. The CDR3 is CSARDQASSGGVFYSADTQYF. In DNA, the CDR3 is TGCAGTGCTAGAGATCAAGCGTCTAGCGGGGGGGTGTTTTATTCCGCAGATACGCAGTATTTT.